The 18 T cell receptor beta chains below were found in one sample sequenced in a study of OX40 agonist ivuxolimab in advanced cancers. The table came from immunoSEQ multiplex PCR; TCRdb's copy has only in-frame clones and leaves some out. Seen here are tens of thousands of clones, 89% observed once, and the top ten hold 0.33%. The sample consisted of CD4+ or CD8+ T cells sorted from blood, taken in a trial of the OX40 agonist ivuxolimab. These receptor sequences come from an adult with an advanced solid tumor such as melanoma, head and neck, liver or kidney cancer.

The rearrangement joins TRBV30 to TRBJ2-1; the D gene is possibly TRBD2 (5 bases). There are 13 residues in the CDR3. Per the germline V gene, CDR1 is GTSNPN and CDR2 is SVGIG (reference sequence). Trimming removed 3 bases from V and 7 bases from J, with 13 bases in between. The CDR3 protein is CAWRVSGENEQFF. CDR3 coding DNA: TGTGCCTGGAGAGTTTCCGGGGAGAATGAGCAGTTCTTC.

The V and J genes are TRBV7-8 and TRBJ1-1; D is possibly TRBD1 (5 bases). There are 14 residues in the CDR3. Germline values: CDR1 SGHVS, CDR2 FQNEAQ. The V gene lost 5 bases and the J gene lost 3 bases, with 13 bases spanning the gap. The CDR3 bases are TGTGCCAGCAGCGCTGCCGTGGGGCACACTGAAGCTTTCTTT. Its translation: CASSAAVGHTEAFF.

The CDR3 is CASRGTGGYYEQYF. CDR3 sequence (DNA): TGTGCCAGCAGGGGGACAGGGGGCTACTACGAGCAGTACTTC. The chain uses TRBV6-5 and TRBJ2-7; TRBD1 matches at 12 bases. This CDR3 region has 14 residues. Per the germline V gene, CDR1 is MNHEY and CDR2 is SVGAGI. Trimming cost V 6 bases and J 3 bases; bases outside gene matches: 3.

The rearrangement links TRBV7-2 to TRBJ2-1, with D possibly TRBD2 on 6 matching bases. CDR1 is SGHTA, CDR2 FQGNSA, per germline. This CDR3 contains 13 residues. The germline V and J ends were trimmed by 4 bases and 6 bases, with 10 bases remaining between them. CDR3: CASSSILANEQFF. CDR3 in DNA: TGTGCCAGCAGCTCCATACTAGCCAATGAGCAGTTCTTC.

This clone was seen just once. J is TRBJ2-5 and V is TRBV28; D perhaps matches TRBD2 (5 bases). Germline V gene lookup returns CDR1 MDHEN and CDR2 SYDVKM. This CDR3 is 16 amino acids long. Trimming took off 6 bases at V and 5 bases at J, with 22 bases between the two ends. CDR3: CASRILGNAGHETQYF. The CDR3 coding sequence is TGTGCCAGCAGAATTTTGGGGAATGCGGGCCATGAGACCCAGTACTTC.

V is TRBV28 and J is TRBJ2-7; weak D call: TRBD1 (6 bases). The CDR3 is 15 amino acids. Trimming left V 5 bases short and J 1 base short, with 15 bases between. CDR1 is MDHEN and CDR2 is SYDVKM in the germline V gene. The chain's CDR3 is CASSQRQGRSYEQYF. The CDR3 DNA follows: TGTGCCAGCAGTCAGCGCCAGGGGAGATCCTACGAGCAGTACTTC.

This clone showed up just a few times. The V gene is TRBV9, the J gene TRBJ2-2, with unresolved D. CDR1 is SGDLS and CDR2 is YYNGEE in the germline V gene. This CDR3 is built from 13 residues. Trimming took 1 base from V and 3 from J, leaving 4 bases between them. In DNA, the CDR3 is TGTGCCAGCAGCGTAATTCACACCGGGGAGCTGTTTTTT. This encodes CASSVIHTGELFF.

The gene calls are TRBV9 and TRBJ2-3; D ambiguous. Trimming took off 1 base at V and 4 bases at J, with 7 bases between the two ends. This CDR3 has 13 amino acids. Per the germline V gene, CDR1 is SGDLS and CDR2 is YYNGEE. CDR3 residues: CASSVIRADTQYF. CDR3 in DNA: TGTGCCAGCAGCGTAATTAGGGCAGATACGCAGTATTTT.

CDR3 sequence: CASSLSGSHRETQYF. The CDR3 DNA is TGTGCCAGCAGCTTGTCCGGGTCCCACCGGGAGACCCAGTACTTC. The chain combines TRBV5-4 with TRBJ2-5; D unresolved. CDR1 SGHNT and CDR2 YYREEE come from the germline V gene (reference sequence). CDR3 length equals 15 residues. With 1 base removed from V and 5 bases from J, the gap between germline ends came to 15 bases. The full variable domain, its missing parts supplied by reference TRBV5-4 and TRBJ2-5, is ETGVTQSPTHLIKTRGQQVTLRCSSQSGHNTVSWYQQALGQGPQFIFQYYREEENGRGNFPPRFSGLQFPNYSSELNVNALELDDSALYLCASSLSGSHRETQYFGPGTRLLVL.

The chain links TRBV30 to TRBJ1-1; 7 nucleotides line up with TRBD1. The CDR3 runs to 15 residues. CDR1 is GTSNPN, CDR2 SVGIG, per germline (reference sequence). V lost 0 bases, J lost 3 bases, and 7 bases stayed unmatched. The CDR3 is CAWSVPGTEDTEAFF. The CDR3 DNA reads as TGTGCCTGGAGTGTACCCGGGACAGAAGACACTGAAGCTTTCTTT.

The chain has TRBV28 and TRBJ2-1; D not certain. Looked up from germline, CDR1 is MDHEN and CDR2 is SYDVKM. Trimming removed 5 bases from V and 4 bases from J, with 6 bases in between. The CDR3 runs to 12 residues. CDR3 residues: CASSPRYNEQFF. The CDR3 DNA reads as TGTGCCAGCAGTCCCCGTTACAATGAGCAGTTCTTC.

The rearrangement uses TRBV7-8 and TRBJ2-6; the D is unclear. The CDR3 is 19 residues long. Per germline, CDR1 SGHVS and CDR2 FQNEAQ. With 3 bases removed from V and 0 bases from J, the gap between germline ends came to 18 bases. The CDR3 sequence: CASSFIHQEPYSGANVLTF. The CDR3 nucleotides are TGTGCCAGCAGCTTTATCCACCAGGAGCCTTACTCTGGGGCCAACGTCCTGACTTTC.

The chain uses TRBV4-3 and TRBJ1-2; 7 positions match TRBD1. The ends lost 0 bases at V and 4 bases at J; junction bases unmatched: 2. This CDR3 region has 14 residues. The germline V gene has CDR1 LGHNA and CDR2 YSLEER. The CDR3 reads CASSQEQGLYGYTF. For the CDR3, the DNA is TGCGCCAGCAGCCAAGAACAGGGGCTCTATGGCTACACCTTC.

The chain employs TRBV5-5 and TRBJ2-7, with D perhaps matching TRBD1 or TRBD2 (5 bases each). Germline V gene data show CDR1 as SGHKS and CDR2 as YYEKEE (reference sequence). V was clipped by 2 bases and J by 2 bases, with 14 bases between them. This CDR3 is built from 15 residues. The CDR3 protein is CASSFPGARAYEQYF. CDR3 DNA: TGTGCCAGCAGCTTCCCCGGGGCGCGAGCCTACGAGCAGTACTTC.

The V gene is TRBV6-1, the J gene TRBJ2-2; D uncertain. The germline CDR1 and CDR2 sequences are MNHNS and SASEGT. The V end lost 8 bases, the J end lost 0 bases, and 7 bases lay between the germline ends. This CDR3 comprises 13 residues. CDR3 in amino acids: CASEESNTGELFF. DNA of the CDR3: TGTGCCAGCGAGGAGTCGAACACCGGGGAGCTGTTTTTT.

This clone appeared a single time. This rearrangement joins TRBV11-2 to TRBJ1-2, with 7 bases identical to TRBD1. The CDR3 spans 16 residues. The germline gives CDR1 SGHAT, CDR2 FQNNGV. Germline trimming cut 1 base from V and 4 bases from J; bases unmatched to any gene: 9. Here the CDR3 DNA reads TGTGCCAGCAGCTTAGGGCCCCGACAGGGAGGCTATGGCTACACCTTC. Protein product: CASSLGPRQGGYGYTF. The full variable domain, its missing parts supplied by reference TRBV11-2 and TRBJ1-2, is EAGVAQSPRYKIIEKRQSVAFWCNPISGHATLYWYQQILGQGPKLLIQFQNNGVVDDSQLPKDRFSAERLKGVDSTLKIQPAKLEDSAVYLCASSLGPRQGGYGYTFGSGTRLTVV.

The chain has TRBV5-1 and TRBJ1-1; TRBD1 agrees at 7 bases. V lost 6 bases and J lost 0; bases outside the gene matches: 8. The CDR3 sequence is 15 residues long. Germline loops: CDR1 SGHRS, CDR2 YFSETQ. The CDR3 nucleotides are TGCGCCAGCACCCTAGGGGACAGAATGAACACTGAAGCTTTCTTT. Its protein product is CASTLGDRMNTEAFF.

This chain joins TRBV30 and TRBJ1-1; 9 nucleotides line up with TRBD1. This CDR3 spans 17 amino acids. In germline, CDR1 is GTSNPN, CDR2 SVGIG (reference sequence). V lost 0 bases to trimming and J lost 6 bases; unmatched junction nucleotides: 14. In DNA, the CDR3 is TGTGCCTGGAGTGTTGGGGACAGGGTCGTCCTTTGGCCTGAAGCTTTCTTT. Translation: CAWSVGDRVVLWPEAFF.